The 11 T cell receptor beta chains presented below share a single source sample, sequenced in a study of PD-1 blockade in mismatch repair-deficient tumors. Sequencing was performed with immunoSEQ multiplex PCR; in TCRdb, only in-frame clones are kept and a portion is missing. The table records 25,000 to 30,000 clones, roughly 80% of them present only once. This sample comprised PBMCs, obtained before pembrolizumab treatment. The receptors come from an adult with mismatch repair-deficient cancer.

The gene calls are TRBV2 and TRBJ1-5, with a tentative D call TRBD1 (6 bases). CDR1 and CDR2 from the germline V gene are SNHLY and FYNNEI. V lost 11 bases, J lost 1 base, and 9 bases lay in between. This CDR3 has 12 residues. The CDR3 DNA sequence: TGTGCCTCGGGGGGCAGCAATCAGCCCCAGCATTTT. Residues: CASGGSNQPQHF.

The chain combines TRBV4-1 with TRBJ1-1; 12 bases match TRBD1. CDR1 and CDR2 from the germline V gene are MGHRA and YSYEKL. The ends lost 0 bases at V and 8 bases at J; junction bases unmatched: 4. The CDR3 runs 15 residues. The CDR3 region is CASSQEGTGGAEAFF. CDR3 nucleotides: TGCGCCAGCAGCCAAGAAGGGACAGGGGGCGCGGAAGCTTTCTTT.

The rearrangement links TRBV18 to TRBJ1-1; no clear D gene. V gave up 1 base and J gave up 7 bases, with 7 bases separating them. Germline V lookup: CDR1 KGHSH, CDR2 LQKENI. This CDR3 spans 12 amino acids. In DNA, the CDR3 is TGTGCCAGCTCACCACGGCGGGATGAAGCTTTCTTT. It yields the protein CASSPRRDEAFF.

This chain connects TRBV9 to TRBJ1-3, with D tentatively TRBD1 (5 bases). Trimming stripped 0 bases from V and 0 bases from J, with 10 bases between. Germline V gives CDR1 SGDLS, CDR2 YYNGEE. The CDR3 extends over 16 amino acids. CDR3 coding DNA: TGTGCCAGCAGCGTAGGGGGCAGATACTCTGGAAACACCATATATTTT. It specifies CASSVGGRYSGNTIYF.

This chain joins TRBV11-3 and TRBJ2-1; 15 bases agree with TRBD2. Germline V lookup: CDR1 SGHNT, CDR2 YENEEA. Losses at the gene ends were 5 bases for V and 8 bases for J; bases not matched to a gene: 4. This CDR3 comprises 15 residues. In DNA form, the CDR3 reads TGTGCCAGCAGCCCCGGACTAGCGGGGGGGGATGAGCAGTTCTTC. Its translation is CASSPGLAGGDEQFF.

This clone came up a few times. The CDR3 DNA follows: TGCAGCGTTGGGGGGGGCTATGGCTACACCTTC. Its translation is CSVGGGYGYTF. The rearrangement uses TRBV29-1 and TRBJ1-2, with D possibly being TRBD1 (5 bases). V was shortened by 4 bases and J by 4 bases, with 7 bases between the two germline ends. The CDR3 length is 11 residues. Germline loops: CDR1 SQVTM, CDR2 ANQGSEA.

J is TRBJ2-1 and V is TRBV4-2; TRBD2 matches at 7 bases. This CDR3 region has 15 residues. Germline V gene sequence: CDR1 LGHNA, CDR2 YNFKEQ. Trimming took 1 base from V and 7 from J; bases not matched to a gene: 7. The CDR3 DNA reads TGTGCCAGCAGCCAAGTCCGGGGAGGGTATAATGAGCAGTTCTTC. This translates into CASSQVRGGYNEQFF.

This clone was observed once. This chain links TRBV7-8 with TRBJ1-1, with D unresolved. Looked up from germline, CDR1 is SGHVS and CDR2 is FQNEAQ. Deletions cut 1 base from V and 1 base from J, with 10 bases between. This CDR3 spans 15 amino acids. In DNA, the CDR3 is TGTGCCAGCAGCTTAGTGGATACAGCGAACACTGAAGCTTTCTTT. Its translation: CASSLVDTANTEAFF.

The chain is built from TRBV7-9 and TRBJ2-2; 8 bases fit TRBD1. CDR3 length: 16 residues. Trimming cost V 7 bases and J 6 bases; bases outside gene matches: 13. CDR1 SEHNR and CDR2 FQNEAQ come from the germline V gene (reference sequence). This CDR3 is CASTGTGSIPSGELFF. The CDR3 DNA sequence: TGTGCCAGCACCGGGACAGGTTCGATCCCCTCCGGGGAGCTGTTTTTT.

This chain uses TRBV2 with TRBJ2-2, with TRBD1 matching over 9 bases. Germline V lookup: CDR1 SNHLY, CDR2 FYNNEI. The CDR3 has 15 amino acids. The trim removed 6 bases at V and 6 bases at J, leaving 8 bases unmatched. The CDR3 region is CASRTRQGGAGELFF. DNA of the CDR3: TGTGCCAGCAGAACCCGACAGGGGGGCGCCGGGGAGCTGTTTTTT. The whole variable domain, filled in from reference TRBV2 and TRBJ2-2, reads EPEVTQTPSHQVTQMGQEVILRCVPISNHLYFYWYRQILGQKVEFLVSFYNNEISEKSEIFDDQFSVERPDGSNFTLKIRSTKLEDSAMYFCASRTRQGGAGELFFGEGSRLTVL.

The chain couples TRBV7-9 to TRBJ2-7, with D unclear. Looked up from germline, CDR1 is SEHNR and CDR2 is FQNEAQ (reference sequence). This CDR3 spans 14 amino acids. V lost 1 base and J lost 6, with 13 bases in between. As DNA, the CDR3 is TGTGCCAGCAGCTTAGTCCAGATGGCCCCCGAGCAGTACTTC. Translation: CASSLVQMAPEQYF.